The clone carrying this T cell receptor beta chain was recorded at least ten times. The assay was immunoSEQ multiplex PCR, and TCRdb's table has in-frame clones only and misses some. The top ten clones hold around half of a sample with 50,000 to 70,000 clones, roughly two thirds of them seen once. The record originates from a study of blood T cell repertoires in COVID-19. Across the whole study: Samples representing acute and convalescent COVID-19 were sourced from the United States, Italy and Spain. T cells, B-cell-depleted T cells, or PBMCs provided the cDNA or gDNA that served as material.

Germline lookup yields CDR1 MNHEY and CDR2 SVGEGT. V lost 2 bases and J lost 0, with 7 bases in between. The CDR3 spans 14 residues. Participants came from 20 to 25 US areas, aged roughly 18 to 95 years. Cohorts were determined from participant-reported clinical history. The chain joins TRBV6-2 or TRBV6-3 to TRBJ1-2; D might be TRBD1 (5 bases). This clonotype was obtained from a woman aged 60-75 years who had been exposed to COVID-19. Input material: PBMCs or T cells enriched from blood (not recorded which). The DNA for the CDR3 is TGTGCCAGCAGTTACGACAGTCCTAACTATGGCTACACCTTC. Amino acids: CASSYDSPNYGYTF.